The entry below gives a single T cell receptor beta chain sequence along with its context. The CDR3 contains 14 residues. V was pared by 6 bases and J by 1 base, with 15 bases between. In germline, CDR1 is SQVTM, CDR2 ANQGSEA. This sample is drawn from a study of CD8 T cells in Susac syndrome. The RNA, roughly 0.5 to 1 ug, was put through reverse transcription using random hexamers. One entry per CDR3 protein results from TCRdb running MiXCR on the immunoSEQ multiplex PCR reads. This sample has roughly 140,000 distinct CDR3 sequences, with 95% found just once. Source material: CD8+ T cells from PBMCs. The rearrangement links TRBV29-1 to TRBJ1-1; TRBD1 is a possible D gene (5 bases). The sequence was collected from a human donor with multiple sclerosis. CDR3 loop: CSVDWGSENTEAFF. In nucleotides, the CDR3 is TGCAGCGTAGATTGGGGCTCTGAGAACACTGAAGCTTTCTTT.